A selection of T cell receptor beta chains follows, all from one sample in a study of T cell responses to AZD1222 COVID-19 vaccine. TCRdb keeps only in-frame clones here, not all; method: immunoSEQ multiplex PCR. The sample carries 130,000 or so clones, approximately 85% recorded once. This material consisted of peripheral blood, taken on day 0 of AZD1222 vaccination. The receptors originated from an adult in good health. Both conserved end residues are part of each CDR3. D genes are given only for firm matches. Size is omitted from some rows. Given values are once, few, many or a class for expanded clones.

J gene: TRBJ1-3
D gene: -
V gene: TRBV6-1
clone size: -
CDR3 protein: CASSDVLTTGTIYF
CDR3 DNA: TGTGCCAGCAGTGACGTCCTAACCACAGGCACCATATATTTT

J gene: TRBJ1-2
D gene: -
V gene: TRBV24-1
clone size: once
CDR3 protein: CATSSTGPRGGYTF
CDR3 DNA: TGTGCCACCAGTTCCACAGGGCCGAGGGGTGGCTACACCTTC

J gene: TRBJ2-3
D gene: -
V gene: TRBV6-4
clone size: -
CDR3 protein: CASSEGAERDTQYF
CDR3 DNA: TGTGCCAGCAGTGAAGGGGCGGAGAGGGATACGCAGTATTTT

J gene: TRBJ1-5
D gene: -
V gene: TRBV6-5
clone size: -
CDR3 protein: CASSEISNQPQHF
CDR3 DNA: TGTGCCAGCAGCGAGATAAGCAATCAGCCCCAGCATTTT

J gene: TRBJ1-2
D gene: TRBD1
V gene: TRBV6-5
clone size: many
CDR3 protein: CASRTTGGTGYTF
CDR3 DNA: TGTGCCAGCAGGACGACAGGGGGGACTGGCTACACCTTC

J gene: TRBJ2-4
D gene: -
V gene: TRBV28
clone size: -
CDR3 protein: CASSITGSADIQYF
CDR3 DNA: TGTGCCAGCAGTATCACAGGGAGCGCGGACATTCAGTACTTC

J gene: TRBJ2-3
D gene: TRBD2
V gene: TRBV28
clone size: -
CDR3 protein: CASSLLAGGDTQYF
CDR3 DNA: TGTGCCAGCAGTTTACTAGCGGGGGGGGATACGCAGTATTTT

J gene: TRBJ1-2
D gene: -
V gene: TRBV29-1
clone size: -
CDR3 protein: CSVEATGRVYGYTF
CDR3 DNA: TGCAGCGTTGAAGCGACGGGAAGGGTCTATGGCTACACCTTC

J gene: TRBJ2-1
D gene: -
V gene: TRBV3-1/TRBV3-2
clone size: -
CDR3 protein: CASSQDLPGSSYNEQFF
CDR3 DNA: TGTGCCAGCAGCCAAGATCTTCCGGGGTCCTCCTACAATGAGCAGTTCTTC

J gene: TRBJ2-2
D gene: TRBD2
V gene: TRBV4-3
clone size: -
CDR3 protein: CASSQAPPWTSGTGELFF
CDR3 DNA: TGCGCCAGCAGCCAAGCACCTCCTTGGACTAGCGGGACCGGGGAGCTGTTTTTT

J gene: TRBJ1-1
D gene: -
V gene: TRBV16
clone size: -
CDR3 protein: CASSVQDRNTEAFF
CDR3 DNA: TGTGCCAGCAGCGTCCAGGACAGGAACACTGAAGCTTTCTTT

J gene: TRBJ1-1
D gene: -
V gene: TRBV5-1
clone size: -
CDR3 protein: CASSLIGGYSTEAFF
CDR3 DNA: TGCGCCAGCAGCTTGATTGGGGGCTATAGCACTGAAGCTTTCTTT

J gene: TRBJ2-7
D gene: -
V gene: TRBV7-8
clone size: -
CDR3 protein: CASSFIIGANTYEQYF
CDR3 DNA: TGTGCCAGCAGCTTTATCATCGGGGCGAATACCTACGAGCAGTACTTC

J gene: TRBJ1-2
D gene: -
V gene: TRBV5-1
clone size: -
CDR3 protein: CASSLAETRALNGYTF
CDR3 DNA: TGCGCCAGCAGCTTGGCCGAAACCAGGGCCCTTAATGGCTACACCTTC

J gene: TRBJ2-2
D gene: TRBD1
V gene: TRBV14
clone size: -
CDR3 protein: CASSRDRGPGELFF
CDR3 DNA: TGTGCCAGCAGCCGGGACAGGGGCCCCGGGGAGCTGTTTTTT

J gene: TRBJ2-7
D gene: TRBD1
V gene: TRBV9
clone size: once
CDR3 protein: CASSSYRGSYEQYF
CDR3 DNA: TGTGCCAGCAGCAGCTACAGGGGTTCCTACGAGCAGTACTTC

J gene: TRBJ2-1
D gene: -
V gene: TRBV4-1
clone size: -
CDR3 protein: CASSPSPASETYNEQFF
CDR3 DNA: TGCGCCAGCAGCCCTAGCCCAGCTAGCGAGACGTACAATGAGCAGTTCTTC

J gene: TRBJ1-1
D gene: -
V gene: TRBV2
clone size: -
CDR3 protein: CASSGTTNTEAFF
CDR3 DNA: TGTGCCAGCAGCGGGACGACGAACACTGAAGCTTTCTTT

J gene: TRBJ1-4
D gene: TRBD1
V gene: TRBV4-3
clone size: -
CDR3 protein: CASSHGQGHEKLFF
CDR3 DNA: TGCGCCAGCAGCCACGGACAGGGGCATGAAAAACTGTTTTTT

J gene: TRBJ1-2
D gene: TRBD1
V gene: TRBV28
clone size: -
CDR3 protein: CASHTPGGTTYGYTF
CDR3 DNA: TGTGCCAGCCATACTCCAGGGGGGACAACCTATGGCTACACCTTC

J gene: TRBJ1-1
D gene: TRBD1
V gene: TRBV18
clone size: -
CDR3 protein: CASSPGTGNEAFF
CDR3 DNA: TGTGCCAGCTCACCCGGGACAGGGAATGAAGCTTTCTTT

J gene: TRBJ2-7
D gene: -
V gene: TRBV3-1/TRBV3-2
clone size: few
CDR3 protein: CASSQEVRGTEQYF
CDR3 DNA: TGTGCCAGCAGCCAAGAGGTCAGAGGTACCGAGCAGTACTTC

J gene: TRBJ1-4
D gene: -
V gene: TRBV19
clone size: -
CDR3 protein: CASSTYGAVNGATNEKLFF
CDR3 DNA: TGTGCCAGTAGTACCTATGGGGCGGTTAATGGTGCAACTAATGAAAAACTGTTTTTT

J gene: TRBJ2-5
D gene: TRBD2
V gene: TRBV7-9
clone size: -
CDR3 protein: CASSLNGGGQETQYF
CDR3 DNA: TGTGCCAGCAGCTTAAATGGCGGGGGGCAAGAGACCCAGTACTTC

J gene: TRBJ1-5
D gene: TRBD1
V gene: TRBV12-5
clone size: -
CDR3 protein: CASGLTGPLGAQHF
CDR3 DNA: TGTGCTAGTGGCTTGACAGGGCCCTTGGGGGCCCAGCATTTT

J gene: TRBJ2-5
D gene: -
V gene: TRBV24-1
clone size: -
CDR3 protein: CATSDSRFGETQYF
CDR3 DNA: TGTGCCACCAGTGATTCTCGCTTCGGGGAGACCCAGTACTTC

J gene: TRBJ2-1
D gene: TRBD2
V gene: TRBV2
clone size: -
CDR3 protein: CASGTSGNEQFF
CDR3 DNA: TGTGCCAGCGGGACTAGTGGCAATGAGCAGTTCTTC

J gene: TRBJ1-1
D gene: TRBD1
V gene: TRBV6-5
clone size: once
CDR3 protein: CASSYSLKGGSEAFF
CDR3 DNA: TGTGCCAGCAGTTACTCCCTTAAAGGGGGCTCTGAAGCTTTCTTT

J gene: TRBJ2-7
D gene: -
V gene: TRBV5-1
clone size: -
CDR3 protein: CASSSGYEQYF
CDR3 DNA: TGCGCCAGCAGCTCTGGGTACGAGCAGTACTTC

J gene: TRBJ1-3
D gene: -
V gene: TRBV7-8
clone size: -
CDR3 protein: CASSLKGGLGGNTIYF
CDR3 DNA: TGTGCCAGCAGCTTAAAAGGCGGACTGGGAGGAAACACCATATATTTT

J gene: TRBJ1-2
D gene: TRBD1
V gene: TRBV29-1
clone size: -
CDR3 protein: CSVIPGGGWGYTF
CDR3 DNA: TGCAGCGTAATCCCGGGAGGGGGCTGGGGCTACACCTTC

J gene: TRBJ2-1
D gene: TRBD1
V gene: TRBV24-1
clone size: medium-sized
CDR3 protein: CATSDLGQGEGNEQFF
CDR3 DNA: TGTGCCACCAGTGATTTGGGACAGGGGGAGGGCAATGAGCAGTTCTTC

J gene: TRBJ1-1
D gene: TRBD1
V gene: TRBV2
clone size: -
CDR3 protein: CASSVTQGAGYTEAFF
CDR3 DNA: TGTGCCAGCAGTGTCACACAGGGGGCTGGGTACACTGAAGCTTTCTTT

J gene: TRBJ1-1
D gene: -
V gene: TRBV9
clone size: -
CDR3 protein: CASSVDNTEAFF
CDR3 DNA: TGTGCCAGCAGCGTAGATAACACTGAAGCTTTCTTT